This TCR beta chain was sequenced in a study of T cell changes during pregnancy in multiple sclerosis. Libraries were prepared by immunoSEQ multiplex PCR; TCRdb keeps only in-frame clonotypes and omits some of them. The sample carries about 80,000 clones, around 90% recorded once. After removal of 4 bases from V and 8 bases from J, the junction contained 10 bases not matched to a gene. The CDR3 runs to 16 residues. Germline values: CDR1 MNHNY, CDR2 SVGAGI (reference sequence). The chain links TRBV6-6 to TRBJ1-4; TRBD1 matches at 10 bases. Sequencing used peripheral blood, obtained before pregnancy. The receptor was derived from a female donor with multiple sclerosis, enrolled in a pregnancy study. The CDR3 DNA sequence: TGTGCCAGCAGTTTCCCGACAGGGGGCCTATTGGAAAAACTGTTTTTT. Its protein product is CASSFPTGGLLEKLFF.